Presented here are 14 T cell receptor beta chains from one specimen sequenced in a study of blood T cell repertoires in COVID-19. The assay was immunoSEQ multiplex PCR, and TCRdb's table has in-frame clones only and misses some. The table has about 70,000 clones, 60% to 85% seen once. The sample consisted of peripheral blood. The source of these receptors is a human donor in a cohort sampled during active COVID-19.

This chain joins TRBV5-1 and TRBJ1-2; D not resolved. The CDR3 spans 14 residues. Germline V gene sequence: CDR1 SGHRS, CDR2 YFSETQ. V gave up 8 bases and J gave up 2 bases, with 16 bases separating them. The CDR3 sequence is CASRRGGQNYGYTF. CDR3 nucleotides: TGCGCCAGTCGACGTGGTGGGCAGAACTATGGCTACACCTTC.

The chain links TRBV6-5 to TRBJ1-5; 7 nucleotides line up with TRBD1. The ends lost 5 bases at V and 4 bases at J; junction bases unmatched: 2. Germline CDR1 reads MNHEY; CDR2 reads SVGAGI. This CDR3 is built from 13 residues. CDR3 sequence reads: CASSLTGNQPQHF. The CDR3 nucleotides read TGTGCCAGCAGTCTGACAGGGAATCAGCCCCAGCATTTT.

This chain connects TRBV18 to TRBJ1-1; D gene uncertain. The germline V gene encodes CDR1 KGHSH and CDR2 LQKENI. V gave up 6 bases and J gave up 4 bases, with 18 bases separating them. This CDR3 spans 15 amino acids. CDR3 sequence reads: CASSSAGGMGTEAFF. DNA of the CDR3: TGTGCCAGCTCGTCAGCCGGCGGGATGGGCACTGAAGCTTTCTTT.

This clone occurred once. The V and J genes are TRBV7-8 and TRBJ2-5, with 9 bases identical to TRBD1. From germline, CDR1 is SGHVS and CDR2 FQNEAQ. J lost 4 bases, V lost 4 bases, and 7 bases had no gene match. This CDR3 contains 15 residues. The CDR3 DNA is TGTGCCAGCAGCTCCCAGAAGACAGGGGGAGAGACCCAGTACTTC. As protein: CASSSQKTGGETQYF.

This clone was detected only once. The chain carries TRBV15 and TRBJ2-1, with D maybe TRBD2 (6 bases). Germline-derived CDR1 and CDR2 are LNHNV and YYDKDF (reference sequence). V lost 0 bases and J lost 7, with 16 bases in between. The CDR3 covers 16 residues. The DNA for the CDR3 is TGTGCCACCAGCAGAGACCCCCCTGGGGGGTTGAATGAGCAGTTCTTC. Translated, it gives CATSRDPPGGLNEQFF.

The CDR3 nucleotides read TGTGCCAGCAGCTTAGGCCGACTAGCGGGGGGTTTTGAGACCCAGTACTTC. Residues: CASSLGRLAGGFETQYF. The chain combines TRBV7-6 with TRBJ2-5, with 13 bases lining up with TRBD2. Germline CDR1 and CDR2: SGHVS and FNYEAQ. The CDR3 covers 17 residues. V was clipped by 1 base and J by 5 bases; unmatched bases: 7. The full variable domain, rest sourced from reference TRBV7-6 and TRBJ2-5, is GAGVSQSPRYKVTKRGQDVALRCDPISGHVSLYWYRQALGQGPEFLTYFNYEAQQDKSGLPNDRFSAERPEGSISTLTIQRTEQRDSAMYRCASSLGRLAGGFETQYFGPGTRLLVL.

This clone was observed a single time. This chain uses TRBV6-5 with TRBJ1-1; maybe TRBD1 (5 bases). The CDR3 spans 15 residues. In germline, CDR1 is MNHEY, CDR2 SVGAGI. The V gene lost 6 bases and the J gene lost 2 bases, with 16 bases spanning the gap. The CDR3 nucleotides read TGTGCCAGCAGGGGGGGTTTGGGTTCTAACACTGAAGCTTTCTTT. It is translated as CASRGGLGSNTEAFF.

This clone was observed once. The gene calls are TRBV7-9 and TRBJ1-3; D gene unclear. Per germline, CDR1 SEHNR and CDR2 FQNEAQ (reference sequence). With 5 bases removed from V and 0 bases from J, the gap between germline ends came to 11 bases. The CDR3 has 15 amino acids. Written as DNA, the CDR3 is TGTGCCAGCAGCGATGGACTGAGCTCTGGAAACACCATATATTTT. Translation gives CASSDGLSSGNTIYF.

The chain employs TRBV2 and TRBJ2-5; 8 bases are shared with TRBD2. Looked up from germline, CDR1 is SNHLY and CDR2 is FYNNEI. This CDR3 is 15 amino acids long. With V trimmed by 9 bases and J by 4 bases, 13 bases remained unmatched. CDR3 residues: CASFSKRGGGETQYF. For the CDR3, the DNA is TGTGCCAGTTTTTCAAAACGGGGGGGCGGAGAGACCCAGTACTTC.

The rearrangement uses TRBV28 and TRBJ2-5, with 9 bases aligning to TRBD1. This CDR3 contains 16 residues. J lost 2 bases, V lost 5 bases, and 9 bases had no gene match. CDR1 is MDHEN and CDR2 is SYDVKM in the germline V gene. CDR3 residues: CASSTTGTGTQETQYF. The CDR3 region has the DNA TGTGCCAGCAGTACGACCGGGACAGGGACTCAAGAGACCCAGTACTTC.

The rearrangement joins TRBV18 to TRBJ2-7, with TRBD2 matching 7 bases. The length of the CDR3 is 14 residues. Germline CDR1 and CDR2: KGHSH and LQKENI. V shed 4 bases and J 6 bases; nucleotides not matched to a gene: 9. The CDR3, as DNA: TGTGCCAGCTCACAGACTAGCAATTGGAGCGAGCAGTACTTC. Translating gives CASSQTSNWSEQYF.

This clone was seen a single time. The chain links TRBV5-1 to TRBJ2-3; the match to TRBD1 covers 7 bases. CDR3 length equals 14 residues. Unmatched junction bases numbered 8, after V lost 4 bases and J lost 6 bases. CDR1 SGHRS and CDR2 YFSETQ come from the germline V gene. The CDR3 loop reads CASSRGQGEDTQYF. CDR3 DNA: TGCGCCAGCAGCCGAGGGCAGGGGGAGGATACGCAGTATTTT.

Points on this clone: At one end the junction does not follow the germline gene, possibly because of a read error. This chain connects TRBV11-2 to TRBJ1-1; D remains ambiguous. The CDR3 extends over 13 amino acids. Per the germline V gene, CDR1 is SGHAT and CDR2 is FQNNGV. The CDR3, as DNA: TGTGCCAGCAGCCAGATCGGGGTATCGTCAGCTTGGTTT. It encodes CASSQIGVSSAWF.

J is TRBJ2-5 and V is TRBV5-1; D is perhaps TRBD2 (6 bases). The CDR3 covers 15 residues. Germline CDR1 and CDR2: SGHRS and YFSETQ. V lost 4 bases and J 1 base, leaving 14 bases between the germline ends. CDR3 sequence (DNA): TGCGCCAGCAGCCTCCTCGGTAGCGGCCAAGAGACCCAGTACTTC. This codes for CASSLLGSGQETQYF.